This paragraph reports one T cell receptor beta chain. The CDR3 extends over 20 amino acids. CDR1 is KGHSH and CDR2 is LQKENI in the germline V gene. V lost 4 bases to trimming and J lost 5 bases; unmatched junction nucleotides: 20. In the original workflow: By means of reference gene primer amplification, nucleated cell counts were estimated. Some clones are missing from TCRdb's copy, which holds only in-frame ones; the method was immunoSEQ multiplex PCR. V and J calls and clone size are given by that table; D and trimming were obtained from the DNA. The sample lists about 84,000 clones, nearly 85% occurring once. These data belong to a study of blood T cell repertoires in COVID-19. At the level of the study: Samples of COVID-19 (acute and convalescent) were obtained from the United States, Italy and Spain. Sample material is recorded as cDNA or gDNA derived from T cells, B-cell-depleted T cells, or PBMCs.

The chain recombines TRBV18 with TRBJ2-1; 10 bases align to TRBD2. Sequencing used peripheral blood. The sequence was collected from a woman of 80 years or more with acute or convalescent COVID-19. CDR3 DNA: TGTGCCAGCTCACTCCCGGGGGGTAGTAGCGGGAGGAGGCTCCACAATGAGCAGTTCTTC. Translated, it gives CASSLPGGSSGRRLHNEQFF.